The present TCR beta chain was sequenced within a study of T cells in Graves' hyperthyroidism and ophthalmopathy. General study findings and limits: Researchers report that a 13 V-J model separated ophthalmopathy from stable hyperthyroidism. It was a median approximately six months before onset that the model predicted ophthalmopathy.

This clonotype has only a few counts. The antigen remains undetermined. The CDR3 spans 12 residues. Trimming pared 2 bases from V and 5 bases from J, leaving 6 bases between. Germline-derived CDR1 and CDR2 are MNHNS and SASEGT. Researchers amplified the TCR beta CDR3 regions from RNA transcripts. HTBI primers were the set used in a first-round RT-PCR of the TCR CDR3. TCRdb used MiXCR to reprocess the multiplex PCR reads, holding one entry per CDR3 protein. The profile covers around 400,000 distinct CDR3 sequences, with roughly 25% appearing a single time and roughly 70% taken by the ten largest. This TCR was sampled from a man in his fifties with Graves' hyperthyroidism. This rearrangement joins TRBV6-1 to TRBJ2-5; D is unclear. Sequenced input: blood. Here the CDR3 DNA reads TGTGCCAGCAGTGAAAGATGGGAGACCCAGTACTTC. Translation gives CASSERWETQYF.